This T cell receptor beta chain was profiled in a study of T cell changes during pregnancy in multiple sclerosis. TCRdb keeps only in-frame clones here, not all; method: immunoSEQ multiplex PCR. This sample has about 16,000 clones, with 95% to 97% found just once. Germline V gene lookup returns CDR1 SEHNR and CDR2 FQNEAQ (reference sequence). The CDR3 runs 11 residues. V gave up 5 bases and J gave up 5 bases, with 6 bases separating them. This specimen was peripheral blood, taken in the third trimester of pregnancy. This sequence joins TRBV7-9 and TRBJ2-5; no clear D gene. The origin of this receptor is a female donor with multiple sclerosis, enrolled in a pregnancy study. In DNA, the CDR3 is TGTGCCAGCAGCCCCCGGGAGACCCAGTACTTC. Its translation is CASSPRETQYF.